These T cell receptor beta chains were read from a single sample in a study of blood T cell repertoires in COVID-19. Profiled with immunoSEQ multiplex PCR; TCRdb holds only in-frame clones, not every one. This table has 70,000 to 90,000 clones, around 84% appearing once. Source material: peripheral blood. Source of these receptors: a human donor in a cohort sampled during active COVID-19. Both conserved end residues are trimmed from each CDR3. Fields, in order: D gene, V gene, J gene, CDR3 protein. The D gene is left open where the match is weak.

d_call: TRBD1
v_call: TRBV28
j_call: TRBJ1-5
cdr3_aa: ASITSPGTGSDGNQPQH

d_call: TRBD1
v_call: TRBV27
j_call: TRBJ1-6
cdr3_aa: ASKGADYLYNSPLH

d_call: -
v_call: TRBV28
j_call: TRBJ1-2
cdr3_aa: ASSLSSYGYT

d_call: TRBD2
v_call: TRBV9
j_call: TRBJ2-5
cdr3_aa: ASSVSGRVETQY

d_call: TRBD2
v_call: TRBV5-6
j_call: TRBJ2-2
cdr3_aa: ASSLDTSGRAGELF

d_call: -
v_call: TRBV11-2
j_call: TRBJ1-1
cdr3_aa: ASSWGHRVVTEAF

d_call: TRBD2
v_call: TRBV27
j_call: TRBJ2-5
cdr3_aa: ASSRTSGGETQY

d_call: TRBD2
v_call: TRBV19
j_call: TRBJ2-3
cdr3_aa: ASSTIGTSGATQY

d_call: TRBD1
v_call: TRBV5-4
j_call: TRBJ2-3
cdr3_aa: ASSPRQGAGTDTQY

d_call: TRBD1
v_call: TRBV5-1
j_call: TRBJ2-1
cdr3_aa: ASSPGTGSGDEQF

d_call: -
v_call: TRBV6-5
j_call: TRBJ1-1
cdr3_aa: ASTRVEAF

d_call: -
v_call: TRBV12-5
j_call: TRBJ1-3
cdr3_aa: ASGSGGAGNTIY

d_call: TRBD2
v_call: TRBV4-2
j_call: TRBJ2-2
cdr3_aa: ASSRPGLAGREIGELF

d_call: -
v_call: TRBV5-1
j_call: TRBJ1-4
cdr3_aa: ASSLNPSGTNEKLF

d_call: -
v_call: TRBV11-2
j_call: TRBJ1-2
cdr3_aa: ASSLAGFNYGYT

d_call: -
v_call: TRBV5-4
j_call: TRBJ1-4
cdr3_aa: ASSTLGRDEKLF

d_call: -
v_call: TRBV19
j_call: TRBJ1-1
cdr3_aa: ASRVERRNTEAF

d_call: -
v_call: TRBV3-1/TRBV3-2
j_call: TRBJ2-5
cdr3_aa: ASSLPRGRAQETQY

d_call: -
v_call: TRBV5-6
j_call: TRBJ1-1
cdr3_aa: ASSLERGWHTEAF

d_call: -
v_call: TRBV6-6
j_call: TRBJ1-1
cdr3_aa: ASRLTGGNTEAF

d_call: -
v_call: TRBV5-1
j_call: TRBJ1-1
cdr3_aa: ASSLNWNTEAF

d_call: -
v_call: TRBV7-9
j_call: TRBJ2-7
cdr3_aa: ASSLTADGTYEQY

d_call: TRBD2
v_call: TRBV5-1
j_call: TRBJ2-1
cdr3_aa: ASSIGLAGVNEQF

d_call: TRBD1
v_call: TRBV2
j_call: TRBJ2-3
cdr3_aa: ASNRDRRGDTQY

d_call: -
v_call: TRBV5-1
j_call: TRBJ1-1
cdr3_aa: ASREQLNTEAF

d_call: -
v_call: TRBV18
j_call: TRBJ1-2
cdr3_aa: ASSPGGAEYGYT

d_call: TRBD1
v_call: TRBV5-1
j_call: TRBJ1-2
cdr3_aa: ASSLDRAGYT